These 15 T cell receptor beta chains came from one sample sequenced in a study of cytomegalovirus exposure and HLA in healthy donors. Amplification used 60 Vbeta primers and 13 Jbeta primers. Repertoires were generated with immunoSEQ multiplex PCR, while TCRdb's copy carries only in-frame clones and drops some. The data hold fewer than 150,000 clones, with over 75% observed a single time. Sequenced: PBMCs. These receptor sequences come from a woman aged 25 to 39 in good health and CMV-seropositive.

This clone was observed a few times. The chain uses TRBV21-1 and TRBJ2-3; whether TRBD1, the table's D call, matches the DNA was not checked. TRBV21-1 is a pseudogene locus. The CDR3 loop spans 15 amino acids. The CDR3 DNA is TGTGCCAGCAGCAAAGAGAAGGACAGGCCTTTGACGCAGTATTTT. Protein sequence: CASSKEKDRPLTQYF.

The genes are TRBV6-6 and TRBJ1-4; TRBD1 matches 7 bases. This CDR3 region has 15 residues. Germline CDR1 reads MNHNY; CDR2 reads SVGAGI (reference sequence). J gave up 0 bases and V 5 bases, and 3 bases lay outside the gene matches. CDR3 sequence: CASSTGDSTNEKLFF. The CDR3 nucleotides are TGTGCCAGCAGTACAGGGGACTCAACTAATGAAAAACTGTTTTTT.

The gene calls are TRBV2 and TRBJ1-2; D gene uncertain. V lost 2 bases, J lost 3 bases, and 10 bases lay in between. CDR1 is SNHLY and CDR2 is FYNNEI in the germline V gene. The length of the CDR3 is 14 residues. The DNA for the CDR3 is TGTGCCAGCAGTGAAAGGACGGACTACTATGGCTACACCTTC. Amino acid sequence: CASSERTDYYGYTF.

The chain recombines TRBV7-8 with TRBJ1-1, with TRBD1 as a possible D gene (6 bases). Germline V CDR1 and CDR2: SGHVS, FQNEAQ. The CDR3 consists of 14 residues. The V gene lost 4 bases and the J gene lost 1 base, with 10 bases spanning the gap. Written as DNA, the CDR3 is TGTGCCAGCAGCTCCGGACAGAGGAACACTGAAGCTTTCTTT. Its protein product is CASSSGQRNTEAFF.

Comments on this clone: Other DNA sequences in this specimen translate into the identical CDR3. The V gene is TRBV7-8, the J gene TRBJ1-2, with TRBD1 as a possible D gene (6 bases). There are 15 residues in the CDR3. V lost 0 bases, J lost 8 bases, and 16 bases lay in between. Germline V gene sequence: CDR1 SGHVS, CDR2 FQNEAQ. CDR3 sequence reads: CASSLAGGGAEGYTF. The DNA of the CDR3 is TGTGCCAGCAGCTTAGCGGGGGGGGGCGCGGAAGGCTACACCTTC.

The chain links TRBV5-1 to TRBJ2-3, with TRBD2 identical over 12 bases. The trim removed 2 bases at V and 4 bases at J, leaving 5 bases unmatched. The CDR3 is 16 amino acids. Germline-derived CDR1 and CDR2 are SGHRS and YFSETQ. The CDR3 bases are TGCGCCAGCAGCTTCGAAACTAGCGGGGGGCCAGATACGCAGTATTTT. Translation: CASSFETSGGPDTQYF.

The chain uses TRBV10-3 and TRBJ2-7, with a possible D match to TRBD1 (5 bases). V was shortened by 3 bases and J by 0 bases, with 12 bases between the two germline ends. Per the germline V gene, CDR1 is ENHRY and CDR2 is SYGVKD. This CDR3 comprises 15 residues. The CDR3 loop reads CAISDRQGASYEQYF. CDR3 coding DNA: TGTGCCATCAGTGATCGGCAGGGTGCCTCCTACGAGCAGTACTTC.

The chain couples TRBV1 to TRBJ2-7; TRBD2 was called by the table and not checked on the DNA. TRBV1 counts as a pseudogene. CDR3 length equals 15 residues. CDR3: CTSSQKREGQEEQYF. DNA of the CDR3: TGCACCAGCAGCCAAAAGCGGGAGGGCCAAGAAGAGCAGTACTTC.

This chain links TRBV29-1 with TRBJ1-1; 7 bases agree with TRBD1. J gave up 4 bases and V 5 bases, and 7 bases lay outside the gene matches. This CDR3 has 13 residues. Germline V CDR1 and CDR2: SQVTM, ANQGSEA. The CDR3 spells CSVKGAGSTEAFF. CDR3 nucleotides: TGCAGCGTTAAGGGGGCTGGAAGCACTGAAGCTTTCTTT.

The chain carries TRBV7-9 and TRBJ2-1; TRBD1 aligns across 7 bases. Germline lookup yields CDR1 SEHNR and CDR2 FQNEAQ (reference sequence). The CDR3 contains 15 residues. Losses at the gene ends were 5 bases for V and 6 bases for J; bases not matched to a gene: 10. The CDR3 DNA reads TGTGCCAGCAGCCAGATTAGGGGGCCTCTCAATGAGCAGTTCTTC. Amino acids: CASSQIRGPLNEQFF.

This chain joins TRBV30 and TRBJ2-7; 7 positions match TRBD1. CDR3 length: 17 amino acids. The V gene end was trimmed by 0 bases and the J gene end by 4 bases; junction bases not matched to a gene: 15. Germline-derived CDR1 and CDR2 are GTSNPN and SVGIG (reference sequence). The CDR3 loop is CAWSVSLITGVGYEQYF. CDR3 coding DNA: TGTGCCTGGAGTGTCTCTTTAATCACAGGGGTTGGGTACGAGCAGTACTTC.

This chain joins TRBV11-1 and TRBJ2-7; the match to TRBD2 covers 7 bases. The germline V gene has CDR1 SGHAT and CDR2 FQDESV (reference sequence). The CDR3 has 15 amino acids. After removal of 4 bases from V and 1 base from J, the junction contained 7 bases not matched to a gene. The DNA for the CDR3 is TGTGCCAGCAGCTCCTCTCTAGCGGAATCCTACGAGCAGTACTTC. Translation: CASSSSLAESYEQYF.

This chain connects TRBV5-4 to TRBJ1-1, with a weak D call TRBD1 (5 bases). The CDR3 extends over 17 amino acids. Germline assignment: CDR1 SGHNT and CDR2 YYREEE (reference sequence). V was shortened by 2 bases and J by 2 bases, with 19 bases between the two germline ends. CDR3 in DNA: TGTGCCAGCAGCTTAGAATTGGGCGAGACAGCTAACACTGAAGCTTTCTTT. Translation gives CASSLELGETANTEAFF.

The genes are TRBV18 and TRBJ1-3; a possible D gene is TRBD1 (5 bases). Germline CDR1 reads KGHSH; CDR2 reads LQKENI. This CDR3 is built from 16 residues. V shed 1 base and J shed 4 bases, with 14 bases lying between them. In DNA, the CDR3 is TGTGCCAGCTCACCACGCGGAAGGACATACGGAAACACCATATATTTT. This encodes CASSPRGRTYGNTIYF.

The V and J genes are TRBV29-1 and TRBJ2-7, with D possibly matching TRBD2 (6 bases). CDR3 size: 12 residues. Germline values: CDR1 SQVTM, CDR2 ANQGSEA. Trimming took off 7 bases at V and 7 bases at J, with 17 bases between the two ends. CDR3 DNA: TGCAGCGCCGGAGGGAAGGGGCGTGAGCAGTACTTC. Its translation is CSAGGKGREQYF.